The rows below give T cell receptor beta chains drawn from one sample of a study of regulatory T cells in long-lasting Graves disease. Each CDR3 protein is one row after TCRdb ran MiXCR on the multiplex PCR reads. The profile shows approximately 540,000 distinct CDR3 sequences, about 12% of them singletons. This same sample was also part of a study on T cells in Graves' hyperthyroidism and ophthalmopathy.

The specimen was peripheral blood mononuclear cells (PBMCs), collected at new diagnosis, from a patient treated with antithyroid drugs. These receptors were obtained from a woman in her twenties or thirties with Graves disease. CDR3s include the opening cysteine and the closing phenylalanine or tryptophan. A D gene is named only where the DNA matches it firmly. Clone size is shown for a subset of rows, as once, few, many or a class of expanded clone.

CDR3nt: TGCGCCAGCAGCTTGGCGAGGGACAGGGGAAATACGCAGTATTTT
CDR3aa: CASSLARDRGNTQYF
v_gene: TRBV5-5
d_gene: TRBD1
j_gene: TRBJ2-3
abundance: -

CDR3nt: TGTGCCAGCAGCCAAAAACTAGCGGGAGTGATGAGCTCCTACAATGAGCAGTTCTTC
CDR3aa: CASSQKLAGVMSSYNEQFF
v_gene: TRBV3-1
d_gene: TRBD2
j_gene: TRBJ2-1
abundance: -

CDR3nt: TGTGCCAGCAGTCCGCCCCAGGGATTGGGGGGGAACACTGAAGCTTTCTTT
CDR3aa: CASSPPQGLGGNTEAFF
v_gene: TRBV2
d_gene: -
j_gene: TRBJ1-1
abundance: many

CDR3nt: TGTGCCAGCAGTGAAGCCGGGGGCGCTGGCTACGAGCAGTACTTC
CDR3aa: CASSEAGGAGYEQYF
v_gene: TRBV6-2/TRBV6-3
d_gene: -
j_gene: TRBJ2-7
abundance: many

CDR3nt: TGTGCCACCAGCAGAGGGAGGGATCCGTATGGAAACACCATATATTTT
CDR3aa: CATSRGRDPYGNTIYF
v_gene: TRBV15
d_gene: -
j_gene: TRBJ1-3
abundance: few

CDR3nt: TGTGCCACCAGTGCAAGCGGGAGGACGACGGAGACCCAGTACTTC
CDR3aa: CATSASGRTTETQYF
v_gene: TRBV24-1
d_gene: TRBD2
j_gene: TRBJ2-5
abundance: many

CDR3nt: TGTGCCAGCAGTGATGGACGAAGGGATACGCAGTATTTT
CDR3aa: CASSDGRRDTQYF
v_gene: TRBV2
d_gene: -
j_gene: TRBJ2-3
abundance: many

CDR3nt: TGTGCCAGCAGCGCGTATCTAGCCAAAAACATTCAGTACTTC
CDR3aa: CASSAYLAKNIQYF
v_gene: TRBV13
d_gene: -
j_gene: TRBJ2-4
abundance: many

CDR3nt: TGTGCCACTAAATCAGGGCTGGCGACCGGGGAGCTGTTTTTT
CDR3aa: CATKSGLATGELFF
v_gene: TRBV24-1
d_gene: -
j_gene: TRBJ2-2
abundance: many

CDR3nt: TGTGCCAGCAGCTTTAGATCGGGCACCTACAATGAGCAGTTCTTC
CDR3aa: CASSFRSGTYNEQFF
v_gene: TRBV7-9
d_gene: -
j_gene: TRBJ2-1
abundance: many

CDR3nt: TGTGCCAGCAGCCAAGAACCAGCGGGGGGTCCTAATGAGCAGTTCTTC
CDR3aa: CASSQEPAGGPNEQFF
v_gene: TRBV3-1
d_gene: TRBD2
j_gene: TRBJ2-1
abundance: -

CDR3nt: TGCAGTGCTCCGGTAGCCAAAAACATTCAGTACTTC
CDR3aa: CSAPVAKNIQYF
v_gene: TRBV20-1
d_gene: -
j_gene: TRBJ2-4
abundance: few

CDR3nt: TGTGCCAGCAGGGGGACTAGCGGGAGCTCCTACAATGAGCAGTTCTTC
CDR3aa: CASRGTSGSSYNEQFF
v_gene: TRBV6-1
d_gene: TRBD2
j_gene: TRBJ2-1
abundance: many

CDR3nt: TGTGCCAGCAGCCAAGATCAGACGGGCGAGCAGTACTTC
CDR3aa: CASSQDQTGEQYF
v_gene: TRBV3-1
d_gene: -
j_gene: TRBJ2-7
abundance: many

CDR3nt: TGTGCCAGCAGCTTATATCGGACTAGCAAGAGTGAGCAGTTCTTC
CDR3aa: CASSLYRTSKSEQFF
v_gene: TRBV7-3
d_gene: TRBD2
j_gene: TRBJ2-1
abundance: -